Listed below are T cell receptor beta chains from one sample, sequenced in a study of neoadjuvant anti-PD-1 for oral cavity cancer. Sequencing used immunoSEQ multiplex PCR; TCRdb keeps in-frame clones, though not all of them. Here the sample spans 65,000 to 95,000 clones, approximately 80% being singletons. Sample: PBMCs, taken before nivolumab (anti-PD-1) treatment. These receptor sequences come from a person aged 40 to 85 with oral cavity squamous cell carcinoma. Both conserved end residues are part of each CDR3. A D gene is named only where the DNA matches it firmly. Size tells how often a clone was seen (once, few, many) or the class of an expanded clone, and some rows leave it out.

V gene,J gene,D gene,clone size,CDR3 DNA,CDR3 protein
TRBV7-6,TRBJ2-2,.,.,TGTGCCAGCAGCTTAGGGGCAGGGACCACCGGGGAGCTGTTTTTT,CASSLGAGTTGELFF
TRBV5-1,TRBJ2-1,TRBD1,once,TGCGCCAGCAGCCCTGACAGGGAAGGAAATGAGCAGTTCTTC,CASSPDREGNEQFF
TRBV11-3,TRBJ2-3,TRBD1,.,TGTGCCAGCAGCCCCCAGGGGGCGCCCGATACGCAGTATTTT,CASSPQGAPDTQYF
TRBV5-1,TRBJ2-1,TRBD2,.,TGCGCCAGCAGCTTACTAGCGGTTAGGGGCAATGAGCAGTTCTTC,CASSLLAVRGNEQFF
TRBV6-5,TRBJ2-6,.,.,TGTGCCAGCAGTTACGTCGGCTCTGGGGCCAACGTCCTGACTTTC,CASSYVGSGANVLTF
TRBV6-6,TRBJ1-4,.,.,TGTGCCAGCCGTTACTATAGCAGCGGGGAAAAACTGTTTTTT,CASRYYSSGEKLFF
TRBV2,TRBJ2-2,TRBD2,.,TGTGCCAGCACTATCGCCGGGGCGGGAGGCAACACCGGGGAGCTGTTTTTT,CASTIAGAGGNTGELFF
TRBV10-3,TRBJ2-7,TRBD2,.,TGTGCCATCAGTGGTGGACTAGCGGCTGGGGAGCAGTACTTC,CAISGGLAAGEQYF
TRBV5-6,TRBJ2-1,TRBD1,.,TGTGCCAGCAGCCCGGACAGGGGGGGTTCCTACAATGAGCAGTTCTTC,CASSPDRGGSYNEQFF
TRBV9,TRBJ2-6,.,.,TGTGCCAGCAGCCCACCCGGGAGCTCTGGGGCCAACGTCCTGACTTTC,CASSPPGSSGANVLTF
TRBV19,TRBJ2-7,.,.,TGTGCCAGTCGGGCCGGGACTCGTTCTGCCGAGCAGTACTTC,CASRAGTRSAEQYF
TRBV5-1,TRBJ1-4,.,.,TGCGCCAGCAGCTGGGACGTCGCAACTAATGAAAAACTGTTTTTT,CASSWDVATNEKLFF
TRBV6-5,TRBJ2-3,.,.,TGTGCCAGCAGTTACTCTAACACAGATACGCAGTATTTT,CASSYSNTDTQYF
TRBV4-1,TRBJ2-1,.,.,TGCGCCAGCAGCCAACCCCTTGGACAGTACAATGAGCAGTTCTTC,CASSQPLGQYNEQFF
TRBV27,TRBJ1-5,.,.,TGTGCCAGCTCGGGGATTATCAATCAGCCCCAGCATTTT,CASSGIINQPQHF
TRBV28,TRBJ2-7,TRBD2,few,TGTGCCAGCAGTTGGGTGGCGGGAGGCCTGCCCGAGAACTACGAGCAGTACTTC,CASSWVAGGLPENYEQYF
TRBV30,TRBJ1-5,.,few,TGTGCCTGGAGCAGGCAGGGCGATCAGCCCCAGCATTTT,CAWSRQGDQPQHF
TRBV10-3,TRBJ2-2,TRBD1,.,TGTGCCATCAATAGGGGACAGGGTGACACCGGGGAGCTGTTTTTT,CAINRGQGDTGELFF
TRBV4-1,TRBJ1-2,TRBD1,.,TGCGCCAGCAGCCAAAGGGACAGGGGACATTCGTATGGCTACACCTTC,CASSQRDRGHSYGYTF
TRBV6-5,TRBJ1-2,.,.,TGTGCCAGCAGTTACTCTCATCGGGGGGGCTATGGCTACACCTTC,CASSYSHRGGYGYTF
TRBV29-1,TRBJ2-7,TRBD1,.,TGCAGCGTTAGAGGGGGCGGGTACGAGCAGTACTTC,CSVRGGGYEQYF
TRBV6-6,TRBJ2-4,TRBD2,few,TGTGCCAGCATCAATTTAGCGGGAGTTGGCAAAAACATTCAGTACTTC,CASINLAGVGKNIQYF
TRBV30,TRBJ2-1,.,.,TGTGCCTGGAGGAGAGGGTTAGCCTCCAATGAGCAGTTCTTC,CAWRRGLASNEQFF
TRBV10-2,TRBJ2-1,.,few,TGCGCCAGCACCAACCAAAACAATGAGCAGTTCTTC,CASTNQNNEQFF
TRBV19,TRBJ2-1,TRBD2,.,TGTGCCAGCACCGGGACTAGTGGACGGAATGAGCAGTTCTTC,CASTGTSGRNEQFF
TRBV5-1,TRBJ2-7,.,.,TGCGCCAGCAGCCCCCCGTCCTACGAGCAGTACTTC,CASSPPSYEQYF
TRBV19,TRBJ1-2,.,.,TGTGCCAGTAGTCCCCCGACGGCAAACTATGGCTACACCTTC,CASSPPTANYGYTF
TRBV29-1,TRBJ2-1,.,.,TGCAGCGTCTTCACAGGGTGGTCCTACAATGAGCAGTTCTTC,CSVFTGWSYNEQFF
TRBV6-5,TRBJ2-5,.,.,TGTGCCAGCAGTTACTCAGGAGGGGTCAAGACCCAGTACTTC,CASSYSGGVKTQYF
TRBV7-8,TRBJ1-1,.,once,TGTGCCAGCAGCTTAAGGGGTCACGGCTCGAACACTGAAGCTTTCTTT,CASSLRGHGSNTEAFF
TRBV6-4,TRBJ2-7,.,.,TGTGCCACACGTGGGGCCAGCAGCCGGGCCTACGAGCAGTACTTC,CATRGASSRAYEQYF
TRBV5-1,TRBJ2-5,.,.,TGCGCCAGCAGCTTGGGGATGACTGGGACCCAGTACTTC,CASSLGMTGTQYF
TRBV5-8,TRBJ1-2,.,once,TGTGCCAGCAGCTTGGCTGGGAAGTCTAACTATGGCTACACCTTC,CASSLAGKSNYGYTF
TRBV7-9,TRBJ1-2,.,few,TGTGCCAGCAGCTTGGCCCGGACAGTCGGAGGCTACACCTTC,CASSLARTVGGYTF
TRBV5-4,TRBJ2-5,.,.,TGTGCCAGCAGCTTGGGGGGAGGATCTCAAGAGACCCAGTACTTC,CASSLGGGSQETQYF
TRBV6-1,TRBJ2-1,TRBD2,few,TGTGCCAGCAGTGTGACTAGCGGGGGTTCCTACAATGAGCAGTTCTTC,CASSVTSGGSYNEQFF
TRBV5-8,TRBJ2-1,TRBD2,.,TGTGCCAGCAGCTGGGGCGGGAGCGTAGATGAGCAGTTCTTC,CASSWGGSVDEQFF
TRBV6-1,TRBJ2-7,.,.,TGTGCCAGCAGTGAACCCGCGGGGCCCTACGAGCAGTACTTC,CASSEPAGPYEQYF
TRBV28,TRBJ1-5,.,.,TGTGCCAGCAGTCCAGATACAGGGAGCAATCAGCCCCAGCATTTT,CASSPDTGSNQPQHF
TRBV30,TRBJ2-7,.,.,TGTGCCTGGAGTGTAACAGGGAAGCGCGAGCAGTACTTC,CAWSVTGKREQYF
TRBV6-1,TRBJ2-2,TRBD2,medium-sized,TGTGCCAGCAGTGAATTGGTCGGTGGGACTAGCTCCTCCGGGGAGCTGTTTTTT,CASSELVGGTSSSGELFF
TRBV19,TRBJ1-5,.,.,TGTGCCAGTAGTATAGGGGAGGGAGGGAGCAATCAGCCCCAGCATTTT,CASSIGEGGSNQPQHF
TRBV10-2,TRBJ1-2,TRBD1,.,TGCGCCTCAACACAGGGGGCTGACTATGGCTACACCTTC,CASTQGADYGYTF
TRBV19,TRBJ1-3,TRBD1,.,TGTGCCAGTAGCCGACAGGGGGGCTCTGGAAACACCATATATTTT,CASSRQGGSGNTIYF
TRBV9,TRBJ2-3,.,.,TGTGCCAGCAGCGGGTCCACAGATACGCAGTATTTT,CASSGSTDTQYF